The 7 T cell receptor beta chains in this list originate from one sample, sequenced in a study of Graves' ophthalmopathy and Graves' hyperthyroidism (dated by TCRdb to 2016 to 2019). Reads for this sample came from an Illumina HiSeq 2000. For repertoire sequencing, the TCR beta CDR3 regions were amplified from RNA transcripts. The first round was an RT-PCR using HTBI primers with the Qiagen OneStep RT-PCR kit, and this first round was followed by a second-round multiplex PCR, then size selection and purification. TCRdb ran its own pipeline on the public reads, namely fastp trimming at Q25 and MiXCR clone calling, and kept in-frame beta chains. Each entry is one CDR3 protein sequence, shown with its most common DNA and genes. This sample holds 900,000 to 1,200,000 distinct CDR3 sequences; 36% were observed only once. Approximately 12% of the sample is in the top ten clones. Sequencing input: peripheral blood or thyroid tissue (not recorded which). These TCRs come from an adult man with Graves' hyperthyroidism.

This clonotype was detected only once. A read error may be the cause here, since a much bigger clone is one base away. The gene calls are TRBV9 and TRBJ1-6; 7 bases line up with TRBD1. The V segment lost 4 bases and the J segment 8 bases; nucleotides outside the gene matches: 24. The CDR3 has 20 residues. Germline CDR1 and CDR2: SGDLS and YYNGEE. CDR3: CASSSGQAYRRVPSDSPLHF. CDR3 bases: TGTGCCAGCAGCTCAGGACAGGCCTACCGCCGGGTTCCATCGGATTCACCCCTCCACTTT.

Concerning this clonotype itself: In this CDR3 the conserved last residue, phenylalanine or tryptophan, is missing, so a read error is likely. The genes are TRBV7-8 and TRBJ1-3; D perhaps matches TRBD1 (6 bases). This CDR3 comprises 14 residues. The germline CDR1 and CDR2 sequences are SGHVS and FQNEAQ. V was pared by 5 bases and J by 8 bases, with 16 bases between. CDR3 sequence (DNA): TGTGCCAGCAGCCCAACAAGGGGGGGAGACACCATATATCTT. Translation gives CASSPTRGGDTIYL.

The rearrangement uses TRBV29-1 and TRBJ1-1; D is possibly TRBD1 (5 bases). The CDR3 length is 11 residues. Germline V CDR1 and CDR2: SQVTM, ANQGSEA. Between the trimmed V and J ends, which lost 4 bases and 6 bases, there was a span of 9 bases. The CDR3 loop is CSVVRDPEAFF. DNA of the CDR3: TGCAGCGTTGTTAGGGACCCTGAAGCTTTCTTT. The whole variable domain, remainder taken from reference TRBV29-1 and TRBJ1-1, is SAVISQKPSRDICQRGTSLTIQCQVDSQVTMMFWYRQQPGQSLTLIATANQGSEATYESGFVIDKFPISRPNLTFSTLTVSNMSPEDSSIYLCSVVRDPEAFFGQGTRLTVV.

This clonotype was picked up a small number of times. This chain uses TRBV10-3 with TRBJ1-5; the match to TRBD1 covers 7 bases. The end of the DNA fits TRBJ2-3 better, so the J call may be wrong. Germline CDR1 ENHRY, CDR2 SYGVKD. This CDR3 contains 16 residues. Here the CDR3 reads CAIREDRASSTDTQYF. CDR3 in DNA: TGTGCCATCAGGGAAGACAGGGCGAGTTCGACAGATACGCAGTATTTT.

This clonotype was found a few times. This chain joins TRBV2 and TRBJ1-1; D unclear. Looked up from germline, CDR1 is SNHLY and CDR2 is FYNNEI. The germline V and J ends were trimmed by 2 bases and 7 bases, with 5 bases remaining between them. This CDR3 spans 11 amino acids. CDR3 loop: CASSEWGEAFF. The CDR3 nucleotides read TGTGCCAGCAGTGAATGGGGTGAAGCTTTCTTT.

This clonotype occurred a few times. A read error may produce the germline difference seen at one junction end. The gene calls are TRBV5-1 and TRBJ2-7; D may correspond to TRBD1 or TRBD2 (6 bases each). Germline V lookup: CDR1 SGHRS, CDR2 YFSETQ. The CDR3 has 16 amino acids. The CDR3 region is CASSLRGDMVPYEQCF. For the CDR3, the DNA is TGCGCCAGCAGCTTGAGGGGGGACATGGTCCCCTACGAGCAGTGCTTC.

This clonotype was detected a few times. The V gene is TRBV11-2, the J gene TRBJ1-1; D possibly corresponds to TRBD1 (6 bases). The V gene's germline CDR1 is SGHAT and CDR2 FQNNGV. The V end lost 2 bases, the J end lost 7 bases, and 17 bases lay between the germline ends. The CDR3 sequence is 15 residues long. The chain's CDR3 is CASSLNYRARNEAFF. The CDR3, as DNA: TGTGCCAGCAGCTTAAACTACAGGGCGAGAAATGAAGCTTTCTTT. Based on the CDR3 plus reference TRBV11-2 and TRBJ1-1, the full variable domain is EAGVAQSPRYKIIEKRQSVAFWCNPISGHATLYWYQQILGQGPKLLIQFQNNGVVDDSQLPKDRFSAERLKGVDSTLKIQPAKLEDSAVYLCASSLNYRARNEAFFGQGTRLTVV.